This T cell receptor beta chain was retrieved from a study of cytomegalovirus exposure and HLA in healthy donors (dated by TCRdb to about 2017). Regarding the complete study: In an earlier analysis of roughly 590 of the donors, 250 to 350 Gb of sequence data and some 120 million unique TCR beta sequences from 150 million to 200 million T cells were reported. An early release covering about 600 HLA-typed donors comprised about 310 gigabases of sequencing data and some 79 million unique TCR sequences. Rather than drawing on any new phenotypic data, the later analysis identified candidate immune exposures from TCR beta sequences and the way those sequences occurred across donors. To study patterns of TCR occurrence, a later analysis re-analyzed previously published TCR beta repertoires from around 660 donors and added high-resolution HLA genotyping. Among some 410 genotyped donors of the cohort, an average of approximately 240,000 unique TCR beta nucleotide sequences was sequenced per donor, of which about 19% were non-productive. To predict cytomegalovirus infection status, the study brought together high-throughput TCR immunosequencing, statistical association of individual TCRs with disease status, and machine learning. Every repertoire in the discovery cohort had been generated on one and the same sequencing platform. In addition to the first cohort of hundreds of subjects, a separate validation cohort of approximately 130 different subjects was used. In a later genetic analysis, genome-wide SNP genotypes for about three fifths of the roughly 670 donors were used, and that subset was treated as a discovery cohort. The T cell repertoires of 666 subjects were profiled by immunosequencing and related to cytomegalovirus serostatus. Class I and class II HLA loci were covered by the typing at four-digit resolution. Because of strong linkage in the cohort, roughly five DR-DQ haplotypes were treated as single units for association and clustering. Donor age, sex, ethnicity and CMV serostatus were compiled alongside the repertoire data. In an earlier analysis of about 590 of the donors, high-throughput TCR beta sequencing was used to judge whether each TCR beta V gene segment behaved as functional or pseudogenic. Of the roughly 400 genotyped donors, roughly 85% fell in the genetic ancestry cluster associated with self-reported Caucasian donors. The aim of the study was to test whether cataloging public T cell receptors could identify signatures of past pathogen exposure. The number of typed donors differed by locus: roughly 629-630 for A, B, C, DRB1 and DQB1; 500 to 550 for DQA1; 606 for DPA1; and around 490 for DPB1. Here is what the overall study found, with its caveats: Assigning TCR associations to individual alleles was difficult when HLA alleles, especially DR and DQ, strongly co-occurred. Because HLA typing was unavailable for some donors at each locus, only the typed subset was used in association tests. The classifier was reported to diagnose cytomegalovirus status with high specificity and sensitivity in both the original cohort and the validation cohort. For the cohort, immune exposure information was limited to CMV serostatus. According to a later analysis, TCR association rates differed among HLA loci, with DRB1 alleles showing the most associated TCRs and HLA-C alleles showing the fewest. Linkage disequilibrium might explain the correlated functional status among segregating V segments, but an unknown experimental factor could not be excluded. A further reported finding was that TCR beta sequences accurately predicted the HLA-A and HLA-B alleles for most subjects in the first cohort. V-gene and J-gene trimming of TCR beta chains was associated with a missense DCLRE1C variant in a later genetic analysis, and the association was replicated in an independent cohort. Because counts were too low, some 16 rarely observed V segments, including chromosome 9 orphons, were excluded from the earlier analysis of some 590 of the donors. Some IMGT-functional V segments, including TRBV6-2 and TRBV6-3, could not be told apart with the 87-base-pair reads, so those segments were excluded. In this cohort, only TCR beta chains were sequenced, and detectable features were limited by the absence of alpha or paired-chain data. In a later analysis, HLA-associated TCR beta chains showed more clonal expansion and lower generation probabilities than non-associated chains that were equally common. It was suggested by the authors that the approach could potentially be generalized to other disease states and immunological phenotypes. A later analysis associated about 18,000 TCR beta sequences with specific HLA alleles at a false discovery rate of 0.05. Presence/absence analyses assumed roughly uniform sequencing depth across donors, an assumption that may not hold. In vitro tests confirmed that a few of the cytomegalovirus-associated TCR beta chains recognize cytomegalovirus antigens. In a later analysis, most CMV-associated TCR beta chains were found to appear HLA-restricted, with HLA associations seemingly driven largely by CMV exposure. A later analysis reported that several top co-occurrence clusters appeared linked to parvovirus B19, influenza, CMV and Epstein-Barr virus. An earlier analysis of approximately 590 of the donors showed that most TCR beta V segments appeared in productive rearrangements either about 90% or about 30% of the time, which broadly matched IMGT annotations. The study gave a list of 150 to 200 TCR beta chains associated with cytomegalovirus. The sequencing pipeline was judged likely to have produced a cluster of highly shared sequence variants as a technical artifact. According to a later genetic analysis, donors in an Asian-associated ancestry cluster had fewer N-insertions in productive TCRs than the approximately 630-donor mean. While some public TCRs were present in many individuals, most TCR sequences turned up only very rarely across donors.

A word on this clone: The specificity of this receptor is unknown. No much larger clone is present one base from it, and per-base qualities are unavailable.

The germline V gene (reference sequence) supplies CDR1 MNHEY and CDR2 SMNVEV. The junction carries 5 bases between V and J, which are trimmed by 4 bases and 4 bases respectively. Counted from cysteine to phenylalanine, this CDR3 has 12 amino acids. Only the CDR3 DNA stays, 36 bases, in frame from base 1. The library came from the immunoSEQ multiplex PCR assay. For the multiplex PCR, a mixture combining 60 forward primers for TCR Vbeta segments and 13 reverse primers for TCR Jbeta segments was used. The CDR3 region of rearranged TCR beta genes was amplified from genomic DNA with a multiplex PCR assay. The amplified TCR beta libraries were sequenced on the Illumina HiSeq System as 87-base-pair reads. Under the source paper's analysis protocol: A later analysis counted 65 million to 90 million unique TCR beta chains across the 550 to 700 repertoires, and some 11 million of these chains were shared by at least two donors. To remove PCR and sequencing errors, raw reads were error-corrected and collapsed into unique sequences using a nearest-neighbor algorithm that merged closely related sequences. Alignment of CDR3 sequences to IMGT reference sequences was used to assign V, D and J gene segments. For a sequence to be retained, a match of at least six nucleotides was required to both a V gene segment and a J gene segment. Rearrangements were called productive when the CDR3 lacked stop codons and stayed in frame with V and J; all others were non-productive. Following IMGT convention, CDR3 was defined as the stretch from the second conserved V-encoded cysteine to the conserved J-encoded phenylalanine. The earlier analysis of around 640 of the donors excluded sequences that lacked an unambiguous match to a single V gene segment. An earlier analysis of fewer than 750 of the donors classified V segments as functional when productive rearrangements were above 56.7% and as segregating when the standard deviation between donors was above 5%. To diagnose cytomegalovirus status from the catalog of TCR beta chain sequences, a statistical classification framework was built. In a later analysis, TCR nucleotide sequences were compared against IMGT/GENE-DB human TR gene sequences so that V and J genes could be assigned. Using the TCRdist pipeline, a later analysis assigned CDR3 sequences along with most-parsimonious VDJ recombination scenarios. In a later analysis, every TCR beta chain was defined by the combination of its CDR3 amino acid sequence and its V-gene family, and reads without a unique V-gene family were dropped. A later analysis removed 592 highly shared, low-generation-probability nucleotide sequences to deal with suspected cross-contamination and a sequencing artifact. For each public chain, a later analysis derived a clonal expansion index from normalized ranks of inferred template counts within each repertoire. A later analysis computed generation probabilities with a VDJ recombination model fitted to out-of-frame rearrangements, and checked the results against IGoR. In a later analysis, hypergeometric tests were used to score TCR-TCR, TCR-HLA and TCR-CMV co-occurrence, with a repertoire-size bias correction applied to TCR pairs. To estimate false discovery rates, a later analysis permuted the HLA or CMV assignments 20 times. A later analysis grouped co-occurring TCRs with DBSCAN, adding TCRdist sequence similarity when clustering within HLA-allele-positive subsets. For co-occurrence clustering, repertoires with fewer than 30,000 or more than 120,000 public chains were excluded, along with roughly 5 repertoires with anomalous nucleotide sharing. TCRdb carries this immuneACCESS record with in-frame sequences only. Its versions omit some clonotypes, under half of them owing to an unresolved V gene in the studies checked, with the rest unexplained. V and J calls and clone size are copied from that table; D and trimming were computed from the DNA. The sample records approximately 140,000 clones, 70% to 90% of which are singletons. The ten largest make up roughly 0.5% of the sample.

In total, approximately 610 healthy bone marrow donors made up the cohort. Cohort members were all nominally healthy when sampled, although unrecorded immune exposures were likely present. The donor tested CMV seronegative, placing the donor among the approximately 400 seronegative members of the cohort. A peripheral blood sample was collected from each donor, and TCR beta sequencing was performed on peripheral blood mononuclear cells. The Qiagen DNeasy Blood Extraction Kit was used to extract genomic DNA from the blood cell samples. The sample was PBMCs. The sequence was obtained from a woman between 40 and 55 years old in good health and CMV-seronegative. The rearrangement combines TRBV27 with TRBJ2-1, with the D segment identity uncertain. The CDR3 protein sequence reads: CASSSVYNEQFF. In nucleotides, the sequence is TGTGCCAGCAGTTCAGTTTACAATGAGCAGTTCTTC.